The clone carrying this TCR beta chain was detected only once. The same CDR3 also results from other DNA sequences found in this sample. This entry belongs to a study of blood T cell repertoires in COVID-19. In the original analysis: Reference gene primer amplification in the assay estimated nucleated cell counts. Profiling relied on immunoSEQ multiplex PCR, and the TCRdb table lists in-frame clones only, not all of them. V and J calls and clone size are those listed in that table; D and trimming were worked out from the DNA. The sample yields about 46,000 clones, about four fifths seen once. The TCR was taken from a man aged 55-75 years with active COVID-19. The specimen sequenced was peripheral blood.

The CDR3 here is CASSLVGNEQFF. The DNA for the CDR3 is TGTGCCAGCAGTTTGGTCGGCAATGAGCAGTTCTTC. This sequence joins TRBV28 and TRBJ2-1; D is unresolved. Trimming pared 3 bases from V and 6 bases from J, leaving 6 bases between. The CDR3 loop spans 12 amino acids. Germline loops: CDR1 MDHEN, CDR2 SYDVKM.